This entry lists 24 T cell receptor beta chains sequenced from one sample in a study of T cell responses to AZD1222 COVID-19 vaccine. Assay: immunoSEQ multiplex PCR; the TCRdb copy retains only in-frame clones and omits some. This table holds about 130,000 clones, around 90% found once. Sequenced material: peripheral blood, taken on day 0 of AZD1222 vaccination. These receptors all stem from an adult in good health.

This clone was detected once. The chain employs TRBV5-6 and TRBJ2-1; possible D gene TRBD2, 5 bases. V was clipped by 4 bases and J by 8 bases, with 13 bases between them. Germline-derived CDR1 and CDR2 are SGHDT and YYEEEE. The CDR3 loop spans 13 amino acids. CDR3 loop: CASSDQGRHEQFF. As DNA, the CDR3 is TGTGCCAGCAGCGACCAAGGGAGACATGAGCAGTTCTTC.

This clone has just one count. The rearrangement joins TRBV13 to TRBJ2-7, with 16 bases that match TRBD2. V was clipped by 5 bases and J by 6 bases; unmatched bases: 4. Looked up from germline, CDR1 is PRHDT and CDR2 is FYEKMQ (reference sequence). The CDR3 spans 15 residues. CDR3 nucleotide sequence: TGTGCCAGCAGCGGGACTAGCGGGAGGGCCATCGAGCAGTACTTC. Amino acids: CASSGTSGRAIEQYF.

The CDR3 here is CAWTAGAGQPQHF. The CDR3 DNA reads TGTGCCTGGACTGCGGGGGCGGGTCAGCCCCAGCATTTT. This chain uses TRBV30 with TRBJ1-5; maybe TRBD1 (6 bases). The CDR3 is 13 residues long. Per germline, CDR1 GTSNPN and CDR2 SVGIG (reference sequence). Trimming left V 4 bases short and J 6 bases short, with 13 bases between.

The rearrangement links TRBV7-3 to TRBJ2-7; either TRBD1 or TRBD2 may fit D (5 bases each). The germline V and J ends were trimmed by 5 bases and 0 bases, with 8 bases remaining between them. The germline CDR1 and CDR2 sequences are SGHTA and FQGTGA. The length of the CDR3 is 13 residues. The CDR3 nucleotides read TGTGCCAGCAGCCGGGGCCTCTCCTACGAGCAGTACTTC. Encoded protein: CASSRGLSYEQYF.

V is TRBV2 and J is TRBJ1-6; perhaps TRBD1 as D (5 bases). V gave up 4 bases and J gave up 9 bases, with 13 bases separating them. The CDR3 has 14 residues. Looked up from germline, CDR1 is SNHLY and CDR2 is FYNNEI. The DNA for the CDR3 is TGTGCCAGCAGTGGCCAGGGTGTTACTTCACCCCTCCACTTT. Encoded protein: CASSGQGVTSPLHF.

This chain uses TRBV19 with TRBJ2-7; no clear D. V lost 10 bases and J 2 bases, leaving 12 bases between the germline ends. Germline V gene data show CDR1 as LNHDA and CDR2 as SQIVND (reference sequence). This CDR3 has 12 amino acids. CDR3 region: CATGTRTYEQYF. In DNA form, the CDR3 reads TGTGCCACCGGAACTCGTACCTACGAGCAGTACTTC. Based on the CDR3 plus reference TRBV19 and TRBJ2-7, the full variable domain is DGGITQSPKYLFRKEGQNVTLSCEQNLNHDAMYWYRQDPGQGLRLIYYSQIVNDFQKGDIAEGYSVSREKKESFPLTVTSAQKNPTAFYLCATGTRTYEQYFGPGTRLTVT.

This chain connects TRBV5-5 to TRBJ2-1; D gene unclear. V lost 0 bases, J lost 0 bases, and 7 bases lay in between. The CDR3 covers 15 residues. From germline, CDR1 is SGHKS and CDR2 YYEKEE (reference sequence). The DNA for the CDR3 is TGTGCCAGCAGCTTGGGGGGAACCTCCTACAATGAGCAGTTCTTC. It is translated as CASSLGGTSYNEQFF.

This clone was recorded a few times. The chain carries TRBV7-2 and TRBJ2-7; the match to TRBD2 covers 8 bases. The germline V gene has CDR1 SGHTA and CDR2 FQGNSA. This CDR3 region has 14 residues. Trimming took 6 bases from V and 4 from J; bases not matched to a gene: 8. In nucleotides, the CDR3 is TGTGCCAGCAGTGTAGCGCGGGGGGCTTACGAGCAGTACTTC. Its protein product is CASSVARGAYEQYF.

J is TRBJ2-7 and V is TRBV4-3; a possible D gene is TRBD2 (7 bases). V was shortened by 3 bases and J by 2 bases, with 14 bases between the two germline ends. In germline, CDR1 is LGHNA, CDR2 YSLEER. The length of the CDR3 is 15 residues. Written as DNA, the CDR3 is TGCGCCAGCAGCCAGGGAAGGGGGACTACCTACGAGCAGTACTTC. This encodes CASSQGRGTTYEQYF.

The chain combines TRBV23-1 with TRBJ2-7; D perhaps matches TRBD2 (6 bases). TRBV23-1 is marked as an open reading frame, function uncertain. V shed 4 bases and J shed 2 bases, with 12 bases lying between them. The length of the CDR3 is 14 residues. The CDR3 loop is CASSPGRTTYEQYF. The CDR3 coding sequence is TGCGCCAGCAGTCCGGGCAGGACTACCTACGAGCAGTACTTC.

This chain links TRBV2 with TRBJ1-2; 9 nucleotides match TRBD1. The CDR3 runs to 14 residues. Unmatched junction bases numbered 4, after V lost 3 bases and J lost 5 bases. CDR1 and CDR2 from the germline V gene are SNHLY and FYNNEI. CDR3 bases: TGTGCCAGCAGTGACACCGGGACAGGGTATGGCTACACCTTC. It translates to CASSDTGTGYGYTF.

This clone was observed a few times. V is TRBV10-2 and J is TRBJ2-6, with D perhaps TRBD1 (5 bases). Trimming took off 3 bases at V and 2 bases at J, with 5 bases between the two ends. Germline values: CDR1 WSHSY, CDR2 SAAADI. There are 14 residues in the CDR3. CDR3 coding DNA: TGCGCCAGCAGTGACAGGGCTGGGGCCAACGTCCTGACTTTC. Translation gives CASSDRAGANVLTF.

In nucleotides, the CDR3 is TGTGCCAGCAGCTTAATGGCGGGACACTTGAATTCACCCCTCCACTTT. Amino acid sequence: CASSLMAGHLNSPLHF. The V and J genes are TRBV7-2 and TRBJ1-6; tentative D call: TRBD1 (6 bases). The CDR3 is 16 residues long. Trimming took 2 bases from V and 7 from J, leaving 15 bases between them. Germline values: CDR1 SGHTA, CDR2 FQGNSA.

V gene TRBV7-2 combines with J gene TRBJ2-1; 8 nucleotides align to TRBD2. The ends lost 1 base at V and 6 bases at J; junction bases unmatched: 8. CDR1 and CDR2 (germline): SGHTA, FQGNSA. This CDR3 has 16 amino acids. For the CDR3, the DNA is TGTGCCAGCAGCTTAGAGGGGACTAGAGTACGCAATGAGCAGTTCTTC. It codes for CASSLEGTRVRNEQFF.

For the CDR3, the DNA is TGTGCCAGCAGCCTTGACAGGGGCGCGAGAGGAAGGCCTGAAGCTTTCTTT. Amino acid sequence: CASSLDRGARGRPEAFF. The gene calls are TRBV14 and TRBJ1-1; 8 positions match TRBD1. CDR1 and CDR2 (germline): SGHDN, FVKESK. CDR3 size: 17 residues. V dropped 4 bases and J dropped 6; count of bases not matched to a gene: 16.

The V and J genes are TRBV4-3 and TRBJ2-7, with a possible D match to TRBD1 (6 bases). The CDR3 has 17 amino acids. The V gene's germline CDR1 is LGHNA and CDR2 YSLEER. Trimming shortened V by 0 bases and J by 3 bases, and 18 bases separated the two germline ends. CDR3 protein: CASSQDWGQGFFYEQYF. CDR3 sequence (DNA): TGCGCCAGCAGCCAAGATTGGGGGCAGGGTTTTTTCTACGAGCAGTACTTC.

V and J are TRBV3-1 (or the pseudogene TRBV3-2) and TRBJ2-7; D is unresolved. The CDR3 spans 12 residues. V was trimmed by 3 bases and J by 0 bases, leaving 3 bases between them. Per the germline V gene, CDR1 is LGHDT and CDR2 is YNNKEL (reference sequence). CDR3 residues: CASSHSSYEQYF. DNA of the CDR3: TGTGCCAGCAGCCACTCCTCCTACGAGCAGTACTTC.

The CDR3 loop reads CASSQGVGATVTNEKLFF. The CDR3, as DNA: TGCGCCAGCAGCCAAGGGGTCGGGGCGACAGTAACTAATGAAAAACTGTTTTTT. J is TRBJ1-4 and V is TRBV4-1; D perhaps matches TRBD1 (5 bases). Trimming stripped 1 base from V and 1 base from J, with 16 bases between. This CDR3 region has 18 residues. Germline V gene lookup returns CDR1 MGHRA and CDR2 YSYEKL.

The V call is TRBV28, the J call TRBJ2-2, with D perhaps matching TRBD1 (6 bases). The V and J ends lost 5 bases and 0 bases respectively, with 10 bases between them. The CDR3 is 15 amino acids. CDR1 is MDHEN, CDR2 SYDVKM, per germline. The DNA for the CDR3 is TGTGCCAGCAGTGACGGACAGTCGAACACCGGGGAGCTGTTTTTT. Residues: CASSDGQSNTGELFF.

The chain has TRBV7-2 and TRBJ1-2; no definite D call. V gave up 5 bases and J gave up 2 bases, with 15 bases separating them. Germline loops: CDR1 SGHTA, CDR2 FQGNSA. There are 15 residues in the CDR3. CDR3 coding DNA: TGTGCCAGCAGCGCGGGTGAGACGGCGAACTATGGCTACACCTTC. It translates to CASSAGETANYGYTF.

The chain employs TRBV2 and TRBJ1-2; 7 bases map to TRBD1. V shed 7 bases and J 2 bases; nucleotides not matched to a gene: 16. Germline V gene data show CDR1 as SNHLY and CDR2 as FYNNEI. The CDR3 runs 17 residues. CDR3 region: CASIPRDSVFANYGYTF. As DNA, the CDR3 is TGTGCCAGCATCCCGAGGGACAGTGTTTTCGCAAACTATGGCTACACCTTC.

The rearrangement joins TRBV6-5 to TRBJ1-5, with D possibly matching TRBD1 (6 bases). Germline CDR1 and CDR2: MNHEY and SVGAGI. Trimming cost V 6 bases and J 1 base, with 10 bases left between them. CDR3 length: 14 residues. The CDR3 DNA follows: TGTGCCAGCAGACCCACAGGGAGCAATCAGCCCCAGCATTTT. As protein: CASRPTGSNQPQHF.

The V call is TRBV5-1, the J call TRBJ2-4; possibly TRBD1 or TRBD2 for D (5 bases each). Germline CDR1 SGHRS, CDR2 YFSETQ. The length of the CDR3 is 15 residues. V was cut by 4 bases and J by 1 base, with 12 bases left in between. The CDR3 DNA reads TGCGCCAGCAGCACAGGCTCTAGCGCCAAAAACATTCAGTACTTC. Protein sequence: CASSTGSSAKNIQYF.

This chain links TRBV28 with TRBJ2-7, with a weak D call TRBD1 (6 bases). The length of the CDR3 is 13 residues. Germline CDR1 reads MDHEN; CDR2 reads SYDVKM. V lost 2 bases and J lost 3, with 8 bases in between. The chain's CDR3 is CASSLGGNYEQYF. In DNA form, the CDR3 reads TGTGCCAGCAGTTTAGGGGGCAACTACGAGCAGTACTTC.